A selection of T cell receptor beta chains follows, all from one sample in a study of T cell responses to AZD1222 COVID-19 vaccine. Method: immunoSEQ multiplex PCR; TCRdb's copy keeps in-frame clones and lacks some. The data hold around 110,000 clones, with roughly 87% observed a single time. Sample: peripheral blood, taken on day 0 of AZD1222 vaccination. The source is an adult in good health. Each CDR3 is given with its conserved first and last residue. The D gene is left open where the match is weak.

v_gene	d_gene	CDR3aa
TRBV28	TRBD1	CASRGQGANEQYF
TRBV3-1/TRBV3-2	.	CASSQDHGFQETQYF
TRBV7-2	.	CASSSGNGWRGYTF
TRBV28	.	CATSRLTYNEQFF
TRBV13	TRBD2	CASSVLLAGAGTGELFF
TRBV2	.	CATSTDYNEKLFF
TRBV21-1	.	CASSKGTRETLPYGYTF
TRBV19	.	CASRYGHLTEAFF
TRBV5-1	.	CASSDQGAYYGYTF
TRBV27	TRBD2	CASSFLGTGTSGVNQYF
TRBV3-1/TRBV3-2	.	CASSQVGEAFF